This T cell receptor (beta chain) came from a study of CD8+ T cells in alopecia areata. V lost 4 bases, J lost 2 bases, and 17 bases lay in between. In germline, CDR1 is SEHNR, CDR2 FQNEAQ (reference sequence). This CDR3 region has 16 residues. Regarding this clone: What it recognizes is unknown.

Study-level findings and limits: Having just one nonresponder leaves the connection between baseline CD8+ expansion and response unresolved. During tofacitinib treatment, many expanded lesional clones remained in scalp and blood. Possibly because of HLA-related factors, TCR sharing was less clear across patients than in mice.

RNA, once extracted, was reverse transcribed into cDNA for use as the sequencing template. Clones were read by immunoSEQ multiplex PCR, and TCRdb kept only the in-frame ones, dropping some. The sample has over 150,000 clones; 40% to 65% are singletons. Treatment described: oral pan-JAK inhibitor, 5-10 mg twice daily. Starting from PBMCs, sorting isolated CD4+ and CD8+ T cells. Sequenced material: CD8+ T cells sorted from blood, taken at week 24, from a patient treated with tofacitinib. The rearrangement links TRBV7-9 to TRBJ2-5, with D tentatively TRBD1 (7 bases). The TCR comes from a human donor with alopecia areata. The CDR3 DNA is TGTGCCAGCAGCTCTACCTCGACAGGGAGGCAAGAGACCCAGTACTTC. Translating gives CASSSTSTGRQETQYF.